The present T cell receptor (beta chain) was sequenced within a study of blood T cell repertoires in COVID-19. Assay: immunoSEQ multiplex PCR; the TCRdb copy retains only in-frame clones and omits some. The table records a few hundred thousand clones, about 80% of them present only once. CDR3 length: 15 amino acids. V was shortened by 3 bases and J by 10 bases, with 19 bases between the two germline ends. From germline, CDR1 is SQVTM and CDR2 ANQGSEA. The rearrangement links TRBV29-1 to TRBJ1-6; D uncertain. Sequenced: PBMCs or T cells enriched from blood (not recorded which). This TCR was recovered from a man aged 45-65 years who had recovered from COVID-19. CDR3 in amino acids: CSVDVWRRGCSPLHF. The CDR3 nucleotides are TGCAGCGTTGACGTTTGGCGGCGGGGTTGCTCACCCCTCCACTTT. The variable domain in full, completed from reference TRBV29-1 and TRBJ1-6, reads SAVISQKPSRDICQRGTSLTIQCQVDSQVTMMFWYRQQPGQSLTLIATANQGSEATYESGFVIDKFPISRPNLTFSTLTVSNMSPEDSSIYLCSVDVWRRGCSPLHFGNGTRLTVT.